This T cell receptor beta chain stems from a study of blood T cell repertoires in COVID-19. V lost 7 bases and J lost 6, with 15 bases in between. The CDR3 has 13 residues. Germline loops: CDR1 MNHEY, CDR2 SMNVEV (reference sequence). Data came from immunoSEQ multiplex PCR; TCRdb stores just in-frame clones and leaves some out. The sample has about 160,000 clones, 80% seen once. Recovered status applied to Cohort 3 donors who had two consecutive negative PCRs. It also applied to those with clearance or with symptom resolution. This TCR came from a woman in her sixties who had recovered from COVID-19. Sequencing used PBMCs or T cells enriched from blood (not recorded which). The chain is built from TRBV27 and TRBJ1-2; D is undetermined. DNA of the CDR3: TGTGCCAGCAAAAGGATAGGGAGGGATGGCTACACCTTC. Translating it yields CASKRIGRDGYTF.